This T cell receptor (beta chain) was sequenced in a study of blood T cell repertoires in COVID-19. Study-level information: The United States, Italy and Spain supplied acute and convalescent COVID-19 samples. PBMCs, B-cell-depleted T cells, or T cells provided the cDNA or gDNA that made up the material.

This CDR3 is 12 amino acids long. Trimming left V 7 bases short and J 3 bases short, with 9 bases between. Per the germline V gene, CDR1 is SGDLS and CDR2 is YYNGEE. Original methodology: Nucleated cell counts were estimated from reference gene primer amplification. TCRdb's copy holds only in-frame clones and misses some; the assay was immunoSEQ multiplex PCR. For V, J and clone size, that table is used; D and trimming come from the DNA. Here the sample spans around 300,000 clones, approximately 88% being singletons. V usage is TRBV9 and J usage is TRBJ2-3; D remains unclear. Input material: PBMCs or T cells enriched from blood (not recorded which). The sequence was collected from a woman between 40 and 55 years old who had recovered from COVID-19. The CDR3 reads CASSTETDTQYF. The CDR3 nucleotides read TGTGCCAGCTCCACCGAGACAGATACGCAGTATTTT.